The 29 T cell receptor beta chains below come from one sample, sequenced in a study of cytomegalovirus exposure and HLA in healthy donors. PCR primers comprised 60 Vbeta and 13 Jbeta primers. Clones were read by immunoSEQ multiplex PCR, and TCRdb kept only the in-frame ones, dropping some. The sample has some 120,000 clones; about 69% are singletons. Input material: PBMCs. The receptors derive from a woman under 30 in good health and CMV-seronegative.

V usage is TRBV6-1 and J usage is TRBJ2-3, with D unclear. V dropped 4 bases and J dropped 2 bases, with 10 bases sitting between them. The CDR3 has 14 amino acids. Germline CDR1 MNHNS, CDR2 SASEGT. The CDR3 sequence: CASSAESYTDTQYF. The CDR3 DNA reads TGTGCCAGCAGTGCTGAGAGTTACACAGATACGCAGTATTTT.

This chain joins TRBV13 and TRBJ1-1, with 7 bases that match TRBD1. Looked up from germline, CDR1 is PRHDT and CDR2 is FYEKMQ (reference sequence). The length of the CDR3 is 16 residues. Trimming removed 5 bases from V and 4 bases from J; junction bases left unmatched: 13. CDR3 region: CASSNWDRRGGTEAFF. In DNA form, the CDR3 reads TGTGCCAGCAGCAACTGGGACAGACGGGGAGGCACTGAAGCTTTCTTT.

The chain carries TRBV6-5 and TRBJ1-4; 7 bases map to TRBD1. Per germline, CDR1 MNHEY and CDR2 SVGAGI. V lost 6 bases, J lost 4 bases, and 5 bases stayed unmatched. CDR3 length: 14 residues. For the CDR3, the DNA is TGTGCCAGCAGGGCCGGGACAGTTAATGAAAAACTGTTTTTT. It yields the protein CASRAGTVNEKLFF.

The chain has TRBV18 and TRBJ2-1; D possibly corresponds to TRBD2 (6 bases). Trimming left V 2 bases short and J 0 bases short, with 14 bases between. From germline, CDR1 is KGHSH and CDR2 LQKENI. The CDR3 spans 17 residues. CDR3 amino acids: CASSPSPRGSSYNEQFF. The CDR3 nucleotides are TGTGCCAGCTCACCATCCCCCCGGGGGAGCTCCTACAATGAGCAGTTCTTC. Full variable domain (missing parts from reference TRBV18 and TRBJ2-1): NAGVMQNPRHLVRRRGQEARLRCSPMKGHSHVYWYRQLPEEGLKFMVYLQKENIIDESGMPKERFSAEFPKEGPSILRIQQVVRGDSAAYFCASSPSPRGSSYNEQFFGPGTRLTVL.

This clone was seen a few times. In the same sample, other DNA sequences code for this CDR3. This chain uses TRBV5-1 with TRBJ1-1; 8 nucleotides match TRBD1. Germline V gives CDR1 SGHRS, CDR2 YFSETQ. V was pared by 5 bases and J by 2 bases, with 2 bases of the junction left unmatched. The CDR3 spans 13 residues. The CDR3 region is CASRDRDNTEAFF. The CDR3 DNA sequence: TGCGCCAGCAGGGACAGGGATAACACTGAAGCTTTCTTT. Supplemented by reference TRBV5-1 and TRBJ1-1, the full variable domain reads KAGVTQTPRYLIKTRGQQVTLSCSPISGHRSVSWYQQTPGQGLQFLFEYFSETQRNKGNFPGRFSGRQFSNSRSEMNVSTLELGDSALYLCASRDRDNTEAFFGQGTRLTVV.

This CDR3 is CASSEVRGSSDEKLFF. Here the CDR3 DNA reads TGTGCCAGCAGTGAGGTCAGGGGGTCATCGGATGAAAAACTGTTTTTT. The genes are TRBV25-1 and TRBJ1-4; TRBD1 aligns across 7 bases. V trimming: 3 bases; J trimming: 6 bases; junction bases outside the gene matches: 10. The CDR3 consists of 16 residues. Looked up from germline, CDR1 is MGHDK and CDR2 is SYGVNS.

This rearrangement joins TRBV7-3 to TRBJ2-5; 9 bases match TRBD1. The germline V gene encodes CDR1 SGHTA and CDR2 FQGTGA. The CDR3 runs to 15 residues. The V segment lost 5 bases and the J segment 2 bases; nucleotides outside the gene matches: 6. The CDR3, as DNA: TGTGCCAGCAGCCCCGGGACAGGGATTCAAGAGACCCAGTACTTC. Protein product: CASSPGTGIQETQYF. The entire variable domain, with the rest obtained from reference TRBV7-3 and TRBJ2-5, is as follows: GAGVSQTPSNKVTEKGKYVELRCDPISGHTALYWYRQSLGQGPEFLIYFQGTGAADDSGLPNDRFFAVRPEGSVSTLKIQRTERGDSAVYLCASSPGTGIQETQYFGPGTRLLVL.

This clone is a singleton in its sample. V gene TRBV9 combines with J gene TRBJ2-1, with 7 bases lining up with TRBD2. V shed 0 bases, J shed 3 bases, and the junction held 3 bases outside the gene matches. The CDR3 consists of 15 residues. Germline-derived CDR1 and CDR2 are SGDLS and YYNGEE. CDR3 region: CASSVDAGDYNEQFF. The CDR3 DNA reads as TGTGCCAGCAGCGTAGATGCGGGGGACTACAATGAGCAGTTCTTC.

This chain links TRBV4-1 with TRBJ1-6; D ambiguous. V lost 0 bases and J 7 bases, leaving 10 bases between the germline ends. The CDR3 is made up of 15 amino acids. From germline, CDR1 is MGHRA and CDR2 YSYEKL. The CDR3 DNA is TGCGCCAGCAGCCAAGATGAGGCCAGAAATTCACCCCTCCACTTT. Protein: CASSQDEARNSPLHF.

This CDR3 is CASNTPGGGADNQPQHF. The CDR3, as DNA: TGTGCCAGCAACACCCCCGGTGGGGGGGCCGACAATCAGCCCCAGCATTTT. V gene TRBV2 combines with J gene TRBJ1-5, with a weak D call TRBD1 (6 bases). Germline loops: CDR1 SNHLY, CDR2 FYNNEI. Trimming left V 7 bases short and J 3 bases short, with 22 bases between. The CDR3 extends over 17 amino acids.

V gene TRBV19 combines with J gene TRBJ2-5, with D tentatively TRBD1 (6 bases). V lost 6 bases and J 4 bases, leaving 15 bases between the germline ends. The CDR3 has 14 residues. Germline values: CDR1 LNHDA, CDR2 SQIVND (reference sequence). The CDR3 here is CASSPAGGGETQYF. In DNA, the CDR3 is TGTGCCAGTAGCCCGGCTGGGGGCGGAGAGACCCAGTACTTC.

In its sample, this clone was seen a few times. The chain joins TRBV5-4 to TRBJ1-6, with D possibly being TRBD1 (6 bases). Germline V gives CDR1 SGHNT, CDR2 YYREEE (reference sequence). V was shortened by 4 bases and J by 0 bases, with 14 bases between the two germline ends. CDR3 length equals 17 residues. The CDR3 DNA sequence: TGTGCCAGCAGCACCGGACAGACCAGCTCCTATAATTCACCCCTCCACTTT. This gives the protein CASSTGQTSSYNSPLHF.

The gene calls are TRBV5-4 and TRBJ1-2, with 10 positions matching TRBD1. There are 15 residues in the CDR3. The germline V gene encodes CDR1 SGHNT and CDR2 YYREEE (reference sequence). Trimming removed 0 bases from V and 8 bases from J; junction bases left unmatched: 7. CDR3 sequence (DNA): TGTGCCAGCAGCTTGGTCGCCGGGACAGGGGTCGGCTACACCTTC. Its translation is CASSLVAGTGVGYTF.

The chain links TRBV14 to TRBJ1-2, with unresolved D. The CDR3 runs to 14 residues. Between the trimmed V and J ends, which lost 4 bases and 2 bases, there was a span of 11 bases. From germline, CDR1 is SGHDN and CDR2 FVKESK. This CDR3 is CASSRLPINYGYTF. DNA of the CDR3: TGTGCCAGCAGCCGGCTCCCGATCAACTATGGCTACACCTTC. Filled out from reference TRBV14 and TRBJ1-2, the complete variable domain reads EAGVTQFPSHSVIEKGQTVTLRCDPISGHDNLYWYRRVMGKEIKFLLHFVKESKQDESGMPNNRFLAERTGGTYSTLKVQPAELEDSGVYFCASSRLPINYGYTFGSGTRLTVV.

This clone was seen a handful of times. CDR3 in DNA: TGTGCCAGTAGTGTCACCGGGACAGGGGCGGCCAAAAACATTCAGTACTTC. This gives the protein CASSVTGTGAAKNIQYF. This chain uses TRBV19 with TRBJ2-4; 10 bases map to TRBD1. CDR3 length: 17 residues. Trimming removed 5 bases from V and 1 base from J; junction bases left unmatched: 8. The germline V gene encodes CDR1 LNHDA and CDR2 SQIVND (reference sequence). The entire variable domain, with the rest obtained from reference TRBV19 and TRBJ2-4, is as follows: DGGITQSPKYLFRKEGQNVTLSCEQNLNHDAMYWYRQDPGQGLRLIYYSQIVNDFQKGDIAEGYSVSREKKESFPLTVTSAQKNPTAFYLCASSVTGTGAAKNIQYFGAGTRLSVL.

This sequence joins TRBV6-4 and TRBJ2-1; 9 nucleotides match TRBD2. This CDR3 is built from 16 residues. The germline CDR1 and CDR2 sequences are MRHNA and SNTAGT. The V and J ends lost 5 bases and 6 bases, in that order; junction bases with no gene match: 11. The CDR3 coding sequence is TGTGCCAGCAGTATAGCCGGGACTAGCAATCCCAATGAGCAGTTCTTC. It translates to CASSIAGTSNPNEQFF.

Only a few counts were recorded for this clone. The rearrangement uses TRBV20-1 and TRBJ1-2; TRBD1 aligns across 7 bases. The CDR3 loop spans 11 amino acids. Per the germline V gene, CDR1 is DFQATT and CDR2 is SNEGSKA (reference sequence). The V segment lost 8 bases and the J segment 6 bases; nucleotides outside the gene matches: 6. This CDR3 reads CSYPGQDGYTF. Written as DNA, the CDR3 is TGCAGTTATCCAGGACAGGATGGCTACACCTTC.

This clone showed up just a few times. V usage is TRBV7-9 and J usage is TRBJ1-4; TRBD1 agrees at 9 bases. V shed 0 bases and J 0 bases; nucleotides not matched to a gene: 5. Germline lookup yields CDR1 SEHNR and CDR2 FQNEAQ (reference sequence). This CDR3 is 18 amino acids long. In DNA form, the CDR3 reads TGTGCCAGCAGCTTAGCCGTGGGACAGGGAACAACTAATGAAAAACTGTTTTTT. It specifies CASSLAVGQGTTNEKLFF.

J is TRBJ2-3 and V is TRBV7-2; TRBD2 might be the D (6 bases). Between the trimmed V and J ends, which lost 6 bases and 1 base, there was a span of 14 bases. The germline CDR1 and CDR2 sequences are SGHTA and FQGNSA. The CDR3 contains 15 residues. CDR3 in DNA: TGTGCCAGCAGTAAGTCGGGACTCGGCACAGATACGCAGTATTTT. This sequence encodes CASSKSGLGTDTQYF.

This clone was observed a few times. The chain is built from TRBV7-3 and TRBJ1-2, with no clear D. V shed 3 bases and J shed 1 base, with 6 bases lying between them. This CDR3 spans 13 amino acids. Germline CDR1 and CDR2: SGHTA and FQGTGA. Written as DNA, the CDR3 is TGTGCCAGCAGCTTTGACAATAACTATGGCTACACCTTC. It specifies CASSFDNNYGYTF.

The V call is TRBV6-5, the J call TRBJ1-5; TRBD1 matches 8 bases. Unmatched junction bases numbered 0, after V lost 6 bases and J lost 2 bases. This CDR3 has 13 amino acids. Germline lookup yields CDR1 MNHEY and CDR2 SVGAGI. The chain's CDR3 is CASRDRGNQPQHF. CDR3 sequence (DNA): TGTGCCAGCAGGGACAGGGGCAATCAGCCCCAGCATTTT.

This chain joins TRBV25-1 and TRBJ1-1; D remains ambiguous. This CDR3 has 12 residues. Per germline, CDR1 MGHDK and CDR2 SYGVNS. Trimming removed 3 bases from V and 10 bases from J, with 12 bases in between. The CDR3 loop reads CASSDSRRGAFF. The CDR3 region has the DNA TGTGCCAGCAGTGACTCCCGACGGGGAGCTTTCTTT.

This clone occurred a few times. The CDR3 is CASSLYGTGRETQYF. The CDR3 DNA reads as TGTGCCAGCAGTTTATACGGGACAGGACGAGAGACCCAGTACTTC. V is TRBV28 and J is TRBJ2-5; 8 bases are a match to TRBD1. Germline lookup yields CDR1 MDHEN and CDR2 SYDVKM. The CDR3 extends over 15 amino acids. V lost 1 base and J lost 4; bases outside the gene matches: 5.

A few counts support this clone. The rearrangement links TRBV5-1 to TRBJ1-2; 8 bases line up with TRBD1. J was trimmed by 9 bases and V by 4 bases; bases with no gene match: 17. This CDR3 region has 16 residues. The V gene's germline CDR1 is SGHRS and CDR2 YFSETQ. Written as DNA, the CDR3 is TGCGCCAGCAGCGCAGGACAGGGAACCTCTCTCGGCAGCTACACCTTC. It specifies CASSAGQGTSLGSYTF.

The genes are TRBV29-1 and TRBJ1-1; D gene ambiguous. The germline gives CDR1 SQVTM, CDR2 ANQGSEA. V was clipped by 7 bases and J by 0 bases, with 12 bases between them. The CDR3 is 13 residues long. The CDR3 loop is CSGRRKMNTEAFF. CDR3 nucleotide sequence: TGCAGCGGGAGGAGGAAGATGAACACTGAAGCTTTCTTT.

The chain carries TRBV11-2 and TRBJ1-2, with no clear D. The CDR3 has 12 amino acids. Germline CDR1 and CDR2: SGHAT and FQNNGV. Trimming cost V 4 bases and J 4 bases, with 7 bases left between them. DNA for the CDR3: TGTGCCAGCAGCTCCAACACCTATGGCTACACCTTC. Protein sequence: CASSSNTYGYTF.

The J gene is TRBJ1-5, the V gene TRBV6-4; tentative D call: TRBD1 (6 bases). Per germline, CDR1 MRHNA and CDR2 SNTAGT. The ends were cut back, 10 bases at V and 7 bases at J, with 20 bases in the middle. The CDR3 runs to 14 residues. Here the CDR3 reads CATSPGGLGQPQHF. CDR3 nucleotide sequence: TGTGCCACCTCTCCGGGGGGGCTGGGACAGCCCCAGCATTTT.

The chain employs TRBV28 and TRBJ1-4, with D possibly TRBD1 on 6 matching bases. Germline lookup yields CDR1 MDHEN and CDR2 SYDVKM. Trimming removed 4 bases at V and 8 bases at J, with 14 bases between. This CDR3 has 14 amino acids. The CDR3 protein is CASSSPGAGEKLFF. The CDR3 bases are TGTGCCAGCAGTTCCCCAGGGGCTGGAGAAAAACTGTTTTTT.

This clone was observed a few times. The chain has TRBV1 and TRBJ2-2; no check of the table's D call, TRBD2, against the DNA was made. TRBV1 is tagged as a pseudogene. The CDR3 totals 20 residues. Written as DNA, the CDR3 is TGCACCAGCAGCCAAGATCTCAAGCGTACGGTGGAGACGAACACCGGGGAGCTGTTTTTT. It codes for CTSSQDLKRTVETNTGELFF.